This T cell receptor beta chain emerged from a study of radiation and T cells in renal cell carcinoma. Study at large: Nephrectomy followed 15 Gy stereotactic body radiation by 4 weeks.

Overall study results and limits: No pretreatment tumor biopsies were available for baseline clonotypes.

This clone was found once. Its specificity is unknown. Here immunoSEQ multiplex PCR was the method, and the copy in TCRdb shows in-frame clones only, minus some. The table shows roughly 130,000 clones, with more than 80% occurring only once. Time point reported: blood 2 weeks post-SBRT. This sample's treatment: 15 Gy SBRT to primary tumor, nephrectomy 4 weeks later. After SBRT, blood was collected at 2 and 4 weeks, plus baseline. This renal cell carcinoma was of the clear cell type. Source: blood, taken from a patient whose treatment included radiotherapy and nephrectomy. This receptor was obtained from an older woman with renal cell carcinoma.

CDR3 protein: CASSPRDRGEPQHF. DNA of the CDR3: TGTGCCAGCAGTCCCCGGGACAGGGGGGAGCCCCAGCATTTT. The rearrangement links TRBV6-5 to TRBJ1-5; 11 bases line up with TRBD1. This CDR3 spans 14 amino acids. CDR1 and CDR2 from the germline V gene are MNHEY and SVGAGI. V was pared by 5 bases and J by 8 bases, with 5 bases of the junction left unmatched.